This TCR beta chain was recovered during a study of blood T cell repertoires in COVID-19 (TCRdb year 2020). In the study overall: Samples from collaborators originated in the United States, Italy and Spain and spanned both the acute and convalescent phases of COVID-19. The material from the prospective study consisted of cDNA or gDNA derived from T cells, B-cell-depleted T cells, or PBMCs. Deeply sampled blood TCRbeta repertoires from subjects exposed to, actively infected with, or recovered from COVID-19 were included in the dataset. The repertoires were made available in a free public database intended to serve as a resource for research on the immune response to SARS-CoV-2. The samples were drawn from the first 160 participants of the ongoing ImmuneRACE study and from some 1,300 subjects provided by 6 global collaborators. Nearly every sample came with metadata listing a de-identified subject ID, COVID-19 status, age in years and sex. Where available, HLA class I and class II types were taken from metadata supplied by the sample provider and were not determined by assay-based typing. Findings and caveats that apply to the study as a whole: How much clinical and demographic metadata was included differed by source and by participant, and the metadata was provided uncurated.

Enrolling through a virtual design, the prospective study's participants ranged in age from roughly 18 to 100 years and lived across more than 20 United States geographic areas. Cohort assignment in the prospective study relied on participant-reported clinical history from a screening survey and a study questionnaire. Each participant in the prospective study had whole blood, serum and a nasopharyngeal or oropharyngeal swab collected by mobile phlebotomists. Prospective study participants could optionally give additional blood draws and questionnaires over a roughly two-month period. Prospective study blood samples were shipped either frozen or at room temperature before DNA extraction. Only a few counts were recorded for this clone. There is no known antigen for this receptor. No much larger clone exists at a distance of one base, and base qualities are not known. At the junction V is shortened by 5 bases and J by 2 bases; bases outside the gene matches: 7. Based on the germline V gene, the CDR1 and CDR2 sequences are SGHRS and YFSETQ. From its cysteine to its phenylalanine, the CDR3 spans 15 amino acids. Here the CDR3 DNA is all that survives: 45 bases in frame from base 1.

The immunoSEQ Assay, a bias-controlled multiplex PCR, was used to amplify TCRbeta CDR3 regions from genomic DNA. The original pipeline was this. Nucleated cell counts per sample were estimated from amplification of reference gene primers within the assay. Sequence reads were collapsed and filtered to measure the absolute abundance of every unique TCRbeta CDR3 rearrangement. Productive Simpson clonality was computed per sample as the square root of Simpson's diversity index over productive rearrangements. TCRdb limited this immuneACCESS table to in-frame rearrangements with V and J called. A share of clones is missing; checked studies link under half to unresolved V genes, and the rest is unexplained. Clonal size and the V and J genes are those of that table, whereas D and trimming came from the DNA. The sample yields around 250,000 clones; roughly nine tenths were counted once. The top ten clones comprise 1.2% of the sample.

Sequenced input: PBMCs or T cells enriched from blood (not recorded which). The chain couples TRBV5-1 to TRBJ2-7; TRBD2 matches 10 bases in the middle. This clonotype was obtained from a human donor in a cohort exposed to, infected with or recovered from COVID-19 (not recorded which). The donor label of this sample is uncertain. CDR3 protein: CASSETSGMAYEQYF. The nucleotide sequence is TGCGCCAGCAGTGAAACTAGCGGGATGGCCTACGAGCAGTACTTC.